This TCR beta chain stems from a study of cytotoxic CD8 clonotypes in ibrutinib-treated CLL. In the study overall: The patients, roughly ten relapsed/refractory and about 14 treatment-naive, included approximately 17 who were IGHV unmutated.

Germline CDR1 is MNHEY and CDR2 is SVGAGI. This CDR3 comprises 15 residues. V lost 5 bases to trimming and J lost 9 bases; unmatched junction nucleotides: 10. Regarding this clone: The antigen remains unidentified.

Here immunoSEQ multiplex PCR was the method, and the copy in TCRdb shows in-frame clones only, minus some. Among under 200,000 clones listed, about four fifths were seen once. General study points: Having risen at ibrutinib response, clonality had fallen back toward baseline by progression.

The sequenced sample was PBMCs, obtained after 24 months of ibrutinib treatment. The V gene is TRBV6-5, the J gene TRBJ2-1, with TRBD1 identical over 10 bases. This clonotype was sampled from a human donor with chronic lymphocytic leukemia. CDR3 bases: TGTGCCAGCAGTCTGACAGGGGGCGTTTGGTTTGAGCAGTTCTTC. It specifies CASSLTGGVWFEQFF.